A selection of T cell receptor beta chains follows, all from one sample in a study of blood T cell repertoires in COVID-19. This table comes from immunoSEQ multiplex PCR, and its TCRdb copy is limited to in-frame clones, with some not included. The table shows about 58,000 clones, with approximately 77% occurring only once. The sample consisted of peripheral blood. These receptors all come from a human donor in a cohort sampled during active COVID-19. The CDR3 runs from the conserved cysteine through the conserved F or W. The D gene is left open where the match is weak. Clone size is stated in some rows and not others, as once, few, many or a class when expanded.

v_gene	j_gene	d_gene	abundance	CDR3nt	CDR3aa
TRBV24-1	TRBJ1-2	TRBD1	-	TGTGCCACCAGTGATTATGGGACAGGGTTCGGCTACACCTTC	CATSDYGTGFGYTF
TRBV20-1	TRBJ1-5	TRBD1	once	TGCAGTGCTAGTCCCGGACAGGGGTTTCATCAGCCCCAGCATTTT	CSASPGQGFHQPQHF
TRBV5-1	TRBJ1-3	TRBD1	-	TGCGCCAGCAGCCGGGGACAGGCCGGCTCTGGAAACACCATATATTTT	CASSRGQAGSGNTIYF
TRBV19	TRBJ1-1	-	-	TGTGCCACCAGACTAGCGGGGGTCACTGAAGCTTTCTTT	CATRLAGVTEAFF
TRBV6-5	TRBJ1-6	-	-	TGTGCCAGCAGTACTCAACAGGGAACCCATTCACCCCTCCACTTT	CASSTQQGTHSPLHF
TRBV9	TRBJ2-7	-	-	TGTGCCAGCAGCGTTCAGGGATCGGGCGAGCAGTACTTC	CASSVQGSGEQYF
TRBV18	TRBJ2-4	TRBD1	-	TGTGCCAGCTCTCCGGTGCCGGGACAGGGCAACATTCAGTACTTC	CASSPVPGQGNIQYF
TRBV7-9	TRBJ1-2	TRBD1	-	TGTGCCAGCAGGGCGGGACAGAACTATGGCTACACCTTC	CASRAGQNYGYTF
TRBV5-6	TRBJ1-1	-	-	TGTGCCAGCCGATGGGGGGTAGAAAACACTGAAGCTTTCTTT	CASRWGVENTEAFF
TRBV24-1	TRBJ2-3	-	-	TGTGCCACCAGTGATGACCGAGCCGAGGGGGTGCAGTATTTT	CATSDDRAEGVQYF
TRBV28	TRBJ1-5	-	-	TGTGCCAGCAGCTTCGACGTGGCCAGCGGTCAGCCCCAGCATTTT	CASSFDVASGQPQHF
TRBV5-6	TRBJ1-3	TRBD1	-	TGTGCCAGCAGCCCCTGGACAGGGCTAATTTCTGGAAACACCATATATTTT	CASSPWTGLISGNTIYF
TRBV9	TRBJ2-5	-	-	TGTGCCAGCAGCGTAGGGCCAAGGGGGGGGCAAGAGACCCAGTACTTC	CASSVGPRGGQETQYF
TRBV11-2	TRBJ2-7	TRBD2	once	TGTGCCAGCAGCTTAAGCGGGAGGGGGACCTCCTACGAGCAGTACTTC	CASSLSGRGTSYEQYF
TRBV27	TRBJ2-7	TRBD2	-	TGTGCCAGCAGCCTCAAGGGGAGCGGGAGGTGGGACGAGCAGTACTTC	CASSLKGSGRWDEQYF
TRBV10-1	TRBJ2-7	TRBD1	-	TGCGCCAGCAGCGCCGGGACAGGGGTCTACGAGCAGTACTTC	CASSAGTGVYEQYF
TRBV7-9	TRBJ2-3	-	few	TGTGCCAGCAGCCCCCCGGGGGTGAGCACAGATACGCAGTATTTT	CASSPPGVSTDTQYF
TRBV30	TRBJ1-4	TRBD1	-	TGTGCCTGGAGGTCCTGGCAGGGGGAGGAATTCCTGTTTTTT	CAWRSWQGEEFLFF
TRBV5-6	TRBJ1-1	-	-	TGTGCCAGCAGCTTAGGCAGGACTTCCCGCCGGGAAGCTTTCTTT	CASSLGRTSRREAFF
TRBV14	TRBJ2-6	-	-	TGTGCCAGCAGCAGGGGCTTCTCTGGGGCCAACGTCCTGACTTTC	CASSRGFSGANVLTF
TRBV28	TRBJ1-2	-	-	TGTGCCAGCAGTTTAACACAGGGAAACTATGGCTACACCTTC	CASSLTQGNYGYTF
TRBV4-1	TRBJ2-1	TRBD1	-	TGCGCCAGCAGCCAAGAGCAGGGGGCTTGGAATGAGCAGTTCTTC	CASSQEQGAWNEQFF
TRBV28	TRBJ2-3	-	once	TGTGCCAGCAGTTCAACCTTAACAGGGACCGTTGCAGATACGCAGTATTTT	CASSSTLTGTVADTQYF